Listed below are T cell receptor beta chains from one sample, sequenced in a study of cytomegalovirus exposure and HLA in healthy donors. TCRdb keeps only in-frame clones here, not all; method: immunoSEQ multiplex PCR. The profile covers approximately 200,000 clones, with 83% appearing a single time and just over 1.4% taken by the ten largest. The sample consisted of PBMCs. These TCRs come from a girl between 5 and 17 years old in good health and CMV-seronegative. CDR3s leave out the opening cysteine and the closing phenylalanine or tryptophan. Each record gives: D gene, CDR3 length, V gene, CDR3 protein. The D gene is left open where the match is weak.

NA 10 TRBV28 ASKRNQGEAF
NA 13 TRBV4-3 ASSALGVSGNTIY
TRBD2 17 TRBV9 ASSAEGTSFSRAYNEQF
TRBD1 11 TRBV5-4 ASSTLTGDEQY
TRBD1 12 TRBV6-6 ASRRTGGEETQY
TRBD2 12 TRBV5-1 ASLIGTSGYEQY
NA 13 TRBV10-3 AIKQGQINTGELF
TRBD1 13 TRBV28 ASSSLTGGTGKLF
NA 10 TRBV7-9 SSMPGTGELF
NA 9 TRBV20-1 SARDRDEQF
NA 14 TRBV7-8 ASSLAGPGRSYGYT
NA 12 TRBV5-1 ASSLSGTNQPQH
TRBD1 14 TRBV7-9 ASSSFTGTGGHGYT
TRBD1 11 TRBV6-1 ASTRGFSYEQY
TRBD1 11 TRBV7-9 ASSLAGGYGYT
TRBD2 13 TRBV4-1 ASSQRTSAHNEQF
TRBD2 14 TRBV4-2 ASSQPNPGLAIEPY
NA 11 TRBV27 ASSPAGAYEQY
TRBD1 13 TRBV6-1 ASSDRSGGFYEQY
TRBD1 15 TRBV5-4 ASSRYDRGYAADGYT
TRBD1 14 TRBV2 ASSARDRGRGTEAF
NA 11 TRBV30 AWSRGFNYGYT
TRBD1 12 TRBV6-1 ASSGGQGATGPN
NA 9 TRBV7-2 ASSLNEKRF
NA 14 TRBV10-1 ASVITTGSAGNTIY
NA 13 TRBV4-3 ASSQGSALRHEQY
NA 15 TRBV6-1 ASSAKQALSANYGYT
NA 11 TRBV7-3 ASSRHMNTEAF
NA 14 TRBV15 ATSGGTVANTGELF
NA 9 TRBV19 ASSPGYGYT
NA 12 TRBV10-3 AIKSGVNTGELF
NA 14 TRBV7-6 ASSPGTPQNTDTQY
TRBD1 14 TRBV6-6 ASRQGQGKNNSPLH
NA 11 TRBV28 ASRGHPNTEAF
NA 11 TRBV30 AWSVLVQETQY
NA 11 TRBV10-3 AIRPGLAYEQY
TRBD1 14 TRBV2 ASQTDRGAGTDTQY
NA 13 TRBV6-6 ASSLYRTTNEKLF
TRBD1 14 TRBV28 ASSRLQQGHQETQY
TRBD1 13 TRBV4-3 ASSGTGTFGYGYT
TRBD2 15 TRBV7-9 ASSLTGTSGRTDTQY
TRBD2 13 TRBV4-2 ASSQSSGVLNEQF
NA 12 TRBV6-5 ASHQGHSGNTIY
NA 11 TRBV6-1 ASSEGTDMPQY
TRBD1 14 TRBV27 ASSPGTGFVNTEAF
NA 13 TRBV9 ASAGEGQLNEKLF
NA 14 TRBV6-5 ASSYSPRAVYNEQF
TRBD2 13 TRBV5-1 ASSLEAGGLGTQY
NA 11 TRBV7-2 ATRYGGTYEQY
TRBD2 15 TRBV12-5 ASGLTGTSVGKNEQF
TRBD1 14 TRBV18 ASSPPGTGGGTEAF
TRBD2 15 TRBV5-1 ASSAPTSGSYTDTQY
TRBD1 13 TRBV5-5 ASSLGQGVFYEQY
NA 13 TRBV4-1 ASSQDRTNQNIQY
NA 12 TRBV6-5 ASSITQGYTEAF
TRBD1 13 TRBV6-5 ASRTQTGRRNGYT
NA 11 TRBV30 AWSPQGSSPLH
NA 15 TRBV10-1 ASSLLRLKRNTGELF
NA 15 TRBV15 ATSRDPTVSSYNEQF
NA 12 TRBV23-1 ASSHTGLGDEQF